The 29 T cell receptor beta chains listed next were all sequenced from one sample in a study of control samples from healthy donors and cancer patients. Libraries were prepared by immunoSEQ multiplex PCR; TCRdb keeps only in-frame clonotypes and omits some of them. Of about 130,000 clones listed, 90% are singletons. Material for sequencing was blood. Every receptor here comes from a man between 18 and 29 years old in good health.

This clone was found a few times. CDR3 bases: TGTGCCAGCAGTGGGGCCGGGACTAAAAGGGGGGCAAACGAGCAGTACTTC. This sequence encodes CASSGAGTKRGANEQYF. The rearrangement joins TRBV6-1 to TRBJ2-7, with a weak D call TRBD2 (7 bases). Per the germline V gene, CDR1 is MNHNS and CDR2 is SASEGT. CDR3 size: 17 residues. Trimming cost V 4 bases and J 5 bases, with 24 bases left between them.

The chain joins TRBV5-1 to TRBJ1-1; a possible D gene is TRBD1 (6 bases). The V end lost 0 bases, the J end lost 0 bases, and 15 bases lay between the germline ends. The CDR3 totals 17 residues. Germline V gene lookup returns CDR1 SGHRS and CDR2 YFSETQ. The CDR3 DNA reads TGCGCCAGCAGCTTGGGACAGACAGGACTGCTGAACACTGAAGCTTTCTTT. This translates into CASSLGQTGLLNTEAFF.

V gene TRBV28 combines with J gene TRBJ1-3, with no clear D. The CDR3 is 14 residues long. V dropped 8 bases and J dropped 5 bases, with 16 bases sitting between them. Germline V gives CDR1 MDHEN, CDR2 SYDVKM. CDR3 sequence: CASSSRAQRNTIYF. The CDR3 DNA is TGTGCCAGCTCTAGTAGGGCTCAGCGAAACACCATATATTTT.

The CDR3 sequence: CSAHDGSAQFF. The DNA for the CDR3 is TGCAGTGCCCACGATGGCTCTGCACAGTTTTTT. The chain couples TRBV20-1 to TRBJ1-4; D uncertain. The germline V and J ends were trimmed by 6 bases and 16 bases, with 18 bases remaining between them. The CDR3 length is 11 residues. CDR1 and CDR2 (germline): DFQATT, SNEGSKA (reference sequence).

The V and J genes are TRBV27 and TRBJ2-1; tentative D call: TRBD1 (5 bases). The CDR3 sequence is 13 residues long. The V gene's germline CDR1 is MNHEY and CDR2 SMNVEV (reference sequence). Trimming shortened V by 2 bases and J by 9 bases, and 11 bases separated the two germline ends. The chain's CDR3 is CASSLQGKAEQFF. As DNA, the CDR3 is TGTGCCAGCAGTTTACAGGGTAAGGCTGAGCAGTTCTTC.

The chain employs TRBV29-1 and TRBJ2-5; 10 positions match TRBD1. Germline-derived CDR1 and CDR2 are SQVTM and ANQGSEA. The CDR3 is made up of 16 amino acids. J gave up 1 base and V 3 bases, and 8 bases lay outside the gene matches. The CDR3 DNA is TGCAGCGTTGAGCCGACAGGGGGCCCATTCCAAGAGACCCAGTACTTC. The encoded protein is CSVEPTGGPFQETQYF.

The chain is built from TRBV29-1 and TRBJ2-2; D may be TRBD1 or TRBD2 (5 bases each). CDR1 is SQVTM and CDR2 is ANQGSEA in the germline V gene. The CDR3 loop spans 15 amino acids. V was pared by 0 bases and J by 1 base, with 9 bases between. Here the CDR3 reads CSVEERGGNTGELFF. CDR3 sequence (DNA): TGCAGCGTTGAAGAGAGGGGCGGGAACACCGGGGAGCTGTTTTTT.

V is TRBV5-1 and J is TRBJ1-2; 9 nucleotides match TRBD1. Germline values: CDR1 SGHRS, CDR2 YFSETQ. Unmatched junction bases numbered 8, after V lost 3 bases and J lost 8 bases. This CDR3 spans 14 amino acids. As DNA, the CDR3 is TGCGCCAGCAGCTCGGACAGGGGCGTGTACGGCTACACCTTC. Translating gives CASSSDRGVYGYTF.

The V gene is TRBV2, the J gene TRBJ1-6, with a tentative D call TRBD1 (5 bases). The germline gives CDR1 SNHLY, CDR2 FYNNEI. This CDR3 contains 16 residues. The V end lost 6 bases, the J end lost 5 bases, and 17 bases lay between the germline ends. CDR3 sequence (DNA): TGTGCCAGCAGCTCAAGTAGGCAGGGCAATAATTCACCCCTCCACTTT. This gives the protein CASSSSRQGNNSPLHF.

V gene TRBV28 combines with J gene TRBJ2-4; D is uncertain. V was clipped by 2 bases and J by 0 bases, with 8 bases between them. The germline V gene encodes CDR1 MDHEN and CDR2 SYDVKM. The CDR3 contains 15 residues. The CDR3 nucleotides read TGTGCCAGCAGTTTAGGGTCCATAGCCAAAAACATTCAGTACTTC. This codes for CASSLGSIAKNIQYF.

The chain carries TRBV30 and TRBJ1-5; 7 positions agree with TRBD1. Looked up from germline, CDR1 is GTSNPN and CDR2 is SVGIG (reference sequence). The CDR3 spans 14 residues. The V gene end was trimmed by 3 bases and the J gene end by 3 bases; junction bases not matched to a gene: 5. As DNA, the CDR3 is TGTGCCTGGAGCGCCGGGACAGTCAATCAGCCCCAGCATTTT. Its translation: CAWSAGTVNQPQHF.

The V call is TRBV28, the J call TRBJ1-1; D is undetermined. The CDR3 has 14 amino acids. Germline V gene sequence: CDR1 MDHEN, CDR2 SYDVKM. V was clipped by 2 bases and J by 1 base, with 8 bases between them. The CDR3 here is CASSLQRENTEAFF. CDR3 nucleotides: TGTGCCAGCAGTTTACAGCGGGAGAACACTGAAGCTTTCTTT.

The rearrangement joins TRBV7-9 to TRBJ2-2; no clear D gene. The germline gives CDR1 SEHNR, CDR2 FQNEAQ (reference sequence). Trimming shortened V by 2 bases and J by 5 bases, and 0 bases separated the two germline ends. The CDR3 loop spans 11 amino acids. The CDR3 protein is CASSLTGELFF. The CDR3 DNA reads TGTGCCAGCAGCTTAACCGGGGAGCTGTTTTTT.

V usage is TRBV25-1 and J usage is TRBJ2-3; D gene ambiguous. V was clipped by 8 bases and J by 2 bases, with 8 bases between them. The CDR3 loop spans 12 amino acids. Per the germline V gene, CDR1 is MGHDK and CDR2 is SYGVNS. In DNA form, the CDR3 reads TGTGCCAGCTCCAGATACACAGATACGCAGTATTTT. Protein product: CASSRYTDTQYF.

V usage is TRBV6-2 or TRBV6-3 and J usage is TRBJ2-7; tentative D call: TRBD1 (6 bases). CDR3 length: 19 residues. Germline-derived CDR1 and CDR2 are MNHEY and SVGEGT. The V end lost 2 bases, the J end lost 2 bases, and 25 bases lay between the germline ends. The DNA for the CDR3 is TGTGCCAGCAGTTACCCAGGGGTTGCTAGGGTACAGGACCCCTACGAGCAGTACTTC. This sequence encodes CASSYPGVARVQDPYEQYF.

The chain recombines TRBV30 with TRBJ1-6; 12 bases agree with TRBD1. Germline assignment: CDR1 GTSNPN and CDR2 SVGIG (reference sequence). V gave up 0 bases and J gave up 10 bases; unmatched junction bases: 10. The CDR3 totals 17 residues. The chain's CDR3 is CAWSVYGLGQGASPLHF. For the CDR3, the DNA is TGTGCCTGGAGTGTTTATGGTCTGGGACAGGGGGCATCACCCCTCCACTTT.

V gene TRBV6-5 combines with J gene TRBJ1-1; 9 bases are shared with TRBD1. After removal of 8 bases from V and 7 bases from J, the junction contained 14 bases not matched to a gene. Germline lookup yields CDR1 MNHEY and CDR2 SVGAGI. The length of the CDR3 is 15 residues. CDR3 residues: CASDTTGTGNFEAFF. The CDR3 nucleotides are TGTGCCAGCGATACTACCGGGACAGGGAATTTTGAAGCTTTCTTT.

The chain is built from TRBV6-5 and TRBJ1-2; D may be TRBD1 (6 bases). CDR1 MNHEY and CDR2 SVGAGI come from the germline V gene. The CDR3 sequence is 15 residues long. V lost 0 bases and J 4 bases, leaving 12 bases between the germline ends. CDR3 DNA: TGTGCCAGCAGTTACTCGAAGGGGGAAGGCTATGGCTACACCTTC. Translated: CASSYSKGEGYGYTF.

This sequence joins TRBV11-3 and TRBJ1-5; D may be TRBD1 (5 bases). V was shortened by 5 bases and J by 6 bases, with 8 bases between the two germline ends. CDR3 size: 12 residues. Germline CDR1 and CDR2: SGHNT and YENEEA. The CDR3 protein is CASSLGGQPQHF. Written as DNA, the CDR3 is TGTGCCAGCAGCCTCGGGGGTCAGCCCCAGCATTTT.

The rearrangement joins TRBV13 to TRBJ1-1; D uncertain. This CDR3 has 14 residues. From germline, CDR1 is PRHDT and CDR2 FYEKMQ (reference sequence). Trimming cost V 3 bases and J 3 bases, with 11 bases left between them. In DNA, the CDR3 is TGTGCCAGCAGCTTCCCACTAAGGCACACTGAAGCTTTCTTT. It specifies CASSFPLRHTEAFF.

The chain couples TRBV10-3 to TRBJ1-2, with D unresolved. CDR3 length: 13 residues. The germline V gene encodes CDR1 ENHRY and CDR2 SYGVKD. Trimming took off 0 bases at V and 6 bases at J, with 8 bases between the two ends. The CDR3 spells CAISESGPDGYTF. Written as DNA, the CDR3 is TGTGCCATCAGTGAGTCAGGTCCAGATGGCTACACCTTC.

The V call is TRBV4-1, the J call TRBJ2-5, with D possibly called TRBD1 or TRBD2 (5 bases each). Germline CDR1 reads MGHRA; CDR2 reads YSYEKL. V lost 1 base and J lost 3, with 21 bases in between. The CDR3 extends over 18 amino acids. The CDR3 DNA reads TGCGCCAGCAGCCAAGTGTTTTCGAGGGGCCGGGGAAAAGAGACCCAGTACTTC. Its translation: CASSQVFSRGRGKETQYF.

The V gene is TRBV7-8, the J gene TRBJ2-5; tentative D call: TRBD2 (7 bases). Germline V lookup: CDR1 SGHVS, CDR2 FQNEAQ. Trimming removed 1 base from V and 0 bases from J, with 18 bases in between. This CDR3 spans 18 amino acids. The DNA for the CDR3 is TGTGCCAGCAGCTTAGTCCGAGCGGGACAAGCCTACCAAGAGACCCAGTACTTC. As protein: CASSLVRAGQAYQETQYF.

J is TRBJ2-7 and V is TRBV3-1 (or the pseudogene TRBV3-2); perhaps TRBD1 as D (6 bases). Trimming cost V 4 bases and J 9 bases, with 16 bases left between them. CDR1 LGHDT and CDR2 YNNKEL come from the germline V gene (reference sequence). This CDR3 has 13 residues. This CDR3 reads CASSLQDRIGQYF. Written as DNA, the CDR3 is TGTGCCAGCAGCCTACAGGACAGAATCGGGCAGTACTTC.

CDR3 loop: CATAPDESEQETQYF. The CDR3 coding sequence is TGTGCCACCGCCCCCGATGAAAGCGAGCAAGAGACCCAGTACTTC. The rearrangement links TRBV24-1 to TRBJ2-5; D ambiguous. Per germline, CDR1 KGHDR and CDR2 SFDVKD. The V gene lost 9 bases and the J gene lost 2 bases, with 18 bases spanning the gap. The CDR3 runs 15 residues.

This clone was observed a handful of times. The chain's CDR3 is CASSAGTAGNTIYF. The CDR3 nucleotides read TGTGCCAGCAGCGCCGGGACAGCTGGAAACACCATATATTTT. The chain carries TRBV9 and TRBJ1-3; TRBD1 agrees at 7 bases. Germline assignment: CDR1 SGDLS and CDR2 YYNGEE. The CDR3 has 14 residues. The trim removed 3 bases at V and 2 bases at J, leaving 2 bases unmatched.

V gene TRBV27 combines with J gene TRBJ1-2; unclear D gene. V dropped 4 bases and J dropped 7 bases, with 16 bases sitting between them. Germline V gene data show CDR1 as MNHEY and CDR2 as SMNVEV (reference sequence). CDR3 length: 14 amino acids. The CDR3 DNA reads TGTGCCAGCAGTTACGACCCAGTAATGTTTGGCTACACCTTC. Protein sequence: CASSYDPVMFGYTF.

This chain joins TRBV9 and TRBJ2-2; a weak D match, TRBD2 (6 bases). V was pared by 2 bases and J by 4 bases, with 9 bases between. This CDR3 contains 14 residues. CDR1 and CDR2 from the germline V gene are SGDLS and YYNGEE. The CDR3 nucleotides read TGTGCCAGCAGCGTTAGCGGATTCACCGGGGAGCTGTTTTTT. Residues: CASSVSGFTGELFF.

The chain employs TRBV6-6 and TRBJ1-1; D not resolved. Germline lookup yields CDR1 MNHNY and CDR2 SVGAGI (reference sequence). The CDR3 is made up of 14 amino acids. V was clipped by 4 bases and J by 1 base, with 10 bases between them. The CDR3 region is CASSSPDGNTEAFF. The CDR3 coding sequence is TGTGCCAGCAGTTCTCCGGACGGGAACACTGAAGCTTTCTTT.